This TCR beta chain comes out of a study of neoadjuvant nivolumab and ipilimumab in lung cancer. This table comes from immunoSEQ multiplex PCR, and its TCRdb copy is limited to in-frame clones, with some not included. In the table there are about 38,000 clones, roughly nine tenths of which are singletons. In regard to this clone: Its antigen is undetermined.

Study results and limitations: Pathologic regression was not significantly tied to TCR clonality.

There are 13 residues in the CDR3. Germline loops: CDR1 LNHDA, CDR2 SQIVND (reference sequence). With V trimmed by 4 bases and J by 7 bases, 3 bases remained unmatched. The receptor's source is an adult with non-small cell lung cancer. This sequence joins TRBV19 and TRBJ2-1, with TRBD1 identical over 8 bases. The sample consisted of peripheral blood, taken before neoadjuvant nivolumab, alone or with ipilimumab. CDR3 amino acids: CASSSQGANEQFF. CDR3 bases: TGTGCCAGTAGTAGTCAGGGGGCGAATGAGCAGTTCTTC.